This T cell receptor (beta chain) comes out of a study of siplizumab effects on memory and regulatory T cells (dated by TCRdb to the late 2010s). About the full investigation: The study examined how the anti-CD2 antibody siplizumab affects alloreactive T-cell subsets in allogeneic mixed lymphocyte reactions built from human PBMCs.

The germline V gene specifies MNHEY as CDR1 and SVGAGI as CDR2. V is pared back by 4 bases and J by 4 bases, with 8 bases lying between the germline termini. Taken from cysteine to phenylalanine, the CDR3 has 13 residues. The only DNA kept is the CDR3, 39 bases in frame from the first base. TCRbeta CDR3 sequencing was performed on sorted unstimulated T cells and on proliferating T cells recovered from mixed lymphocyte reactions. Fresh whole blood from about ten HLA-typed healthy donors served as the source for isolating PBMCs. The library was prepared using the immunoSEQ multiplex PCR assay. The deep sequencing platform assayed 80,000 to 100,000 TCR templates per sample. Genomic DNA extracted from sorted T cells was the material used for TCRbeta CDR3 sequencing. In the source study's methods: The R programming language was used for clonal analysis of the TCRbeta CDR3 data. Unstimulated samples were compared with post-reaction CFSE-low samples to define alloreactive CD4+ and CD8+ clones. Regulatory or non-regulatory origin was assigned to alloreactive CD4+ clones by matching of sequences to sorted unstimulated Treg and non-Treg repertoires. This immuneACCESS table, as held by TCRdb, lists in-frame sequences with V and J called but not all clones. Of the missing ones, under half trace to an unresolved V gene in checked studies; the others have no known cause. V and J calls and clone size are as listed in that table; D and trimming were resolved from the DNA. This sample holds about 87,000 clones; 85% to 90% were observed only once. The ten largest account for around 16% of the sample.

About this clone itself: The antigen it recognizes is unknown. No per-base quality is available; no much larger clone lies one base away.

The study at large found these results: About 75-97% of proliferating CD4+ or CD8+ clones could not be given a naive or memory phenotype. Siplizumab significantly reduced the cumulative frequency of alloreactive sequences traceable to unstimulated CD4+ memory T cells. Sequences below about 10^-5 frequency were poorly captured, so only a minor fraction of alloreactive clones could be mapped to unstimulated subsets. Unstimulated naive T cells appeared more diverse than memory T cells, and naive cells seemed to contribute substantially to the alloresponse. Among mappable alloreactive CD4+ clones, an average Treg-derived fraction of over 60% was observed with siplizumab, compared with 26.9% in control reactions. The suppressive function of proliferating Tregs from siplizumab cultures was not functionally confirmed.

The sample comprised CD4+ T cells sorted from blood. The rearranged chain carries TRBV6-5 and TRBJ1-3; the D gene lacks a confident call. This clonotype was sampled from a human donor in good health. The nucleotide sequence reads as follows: TGTGCCAGCAGTTCCCGTGTGGGAAACACCATATATTTT. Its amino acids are CASSSRVGNTIYF.